The 20 T cell receptor beta chains in this list originate from one sample, sequenced in a study of naive and memory T cell subsets. Both TRBC1 and TRBC2 were covered by a beta constant-region primer of two equimolar oligonucleotides. TCRdb fed the UMI-ligation and nested PCR reads into MiXCR, producing one record per CDR3 protein. The sample contains approximately 85,000 distinct CDR3 sequences, 5.5% to 8.5% of which appear only once. The specimen was central memory CD4+ T cells from blood. The receptors stem from a human donor in good health.

This clonotype was detected a few times. The chain joins TRBV5-4 to TRBJ2-3; 7 bases align to TRBD2. Germline V gene lookup returns CDR1 SGHNT and CDR2 YYREEE (reference sequence). CDR3 length: 15 residues. V trimming: 4 bases; J trimming: 2 bases; junction bases outside the gene matches: 7. CDR3 in amino acids: CASSGLGTSTDTQYF. As DNA, the CDR3 is TGTGCCAGCAGCGGACTAGGCACATCCACAGATACGCAGTATTTT.

This clonotype was detected ten times or more. The V gene is TRBV12-3 or TRBV12-4, the J gene TRBJ2-3, with D tentatively TRBD2 (6 bases). CDR3 size: 15 residues. Between the trimmed V and J ends, which lost 3 bases and 2 bases, there was a span of 12 bases. This chain's CDR3 is CASSFGGVITDTQYF. CDR3 nucleotides: TGTGCCAGCAGTTTCGGGGGAGTCATCACAGATACGCAGTATTTT.

A few counts support this clonotype. The chain joins TRBV9 to TRBJ2-5, with 7 bases fitting TRBD1. Germline values: CDR1 SGDLS, CDR2 YYNGEE. There are 15 residues in the CDR3. V lost 0 bases, J lost 4 bases, and 6 bases stayed unmatched. The CDR3: CASSVGRTGRETQYF. CDR3 sequence (DNA): TGTGCCAGCAGCGTAGGTCGGACAGGCCGAGAGACCCAGTACTTC.

This clonotype has ten or more counts. The junction departs from germline at one end; a sequencing error may be responsible. The chain combines TRBV4-2 with TRBJ2-3; D gene uncertain. The CDR3 covers 12 residues. The V gene's germline CDR1 is LGHNA and CDR2 YNFKEQ. The CDR3 DNA follows: TGTGCCAGCAGCCAAGGGGCTAAGAGGCAAGATTTT. Its translation: CASSQGAKRQDF.

This clonotype was detected ten times or more. The chain employs TRBV20-1 and TRBJ1-2; tentatively, D is TRBD1 (6 bases). This CDR3 spans 12 amino acids. The V gene lost 6 bases and the J gene lost 8 bases, with 16 bases spanning the gap. The germline V gene has CDR1 DFQATT and CDR2 SNEGSKA (reference sequence). The CDR3, as DNA: TGCAGTGCCCAACGTCAGGGGAGCGGCTACACCTTC. Translation gives CSAQRQGSGYTF.

The chain is built from TRBV7-2 and TRBJ1-1; D possibly corresponds to TRBD1 (6 bases). The V gene lost 1 base and the J gene lost 1 base, with 13 bases spanning the gap. The CDR3 sequence is 16 residues long. The germline V gene encodes CDR1 SGHTA and CDR2 FQGNSA. This CDR3 is CASSLGSGRGNTEAFF. For the CDR3, the DNA is TGTGCCAGCAGCTTAGGATCAGGCAGGGGGAACACTGAAGCTTTCTTT.

V is TRBV7-2 and J is TRBJ2-2; D is perhaps TRBD2 (5 bases). The CDR3 totals 15 residues. The V gene's germline CDR1 is SGHTA and CDR2 FQGNSA. V was pared by 8 bases and J by 0 bases, with 13 bases between. The CDR3, as DNA: TGTGCCAGCGGCCCCCAGCGGACGAACACCGGGGAGCTGTTTTTT. Protein product: CASGPQRTNTGELFF. The entire variable domain, with the rest obtained from reference TRBV7-2 and TRBJ2-2, is as follows: GAGVSQSPSNKVTEKGKDVELRCDPISGHTALYWYRQSLGQGLEFLIYFQGNSAPDKSGLPSDRFSAERTGGSVSTLTIQRTQQEDSAVYLCASGPQRTNTGELFFGEGSRLTVL.

This clonotype has at least ten counts. This chain joins TRBV7-6 and TRBJ2-3; 9 bases are shared with TRBD2. Trimming at V came to 2 bases and at J to 2 bases, leaving 5 bases not matched to a gene. The CDR3 covers 16 residues. Looked up from germline, CDR1 is SGHVS and CDR2 is FNYEAQ. The CDR3 reads CASSLLSGRPTDTQYF. CDR3 DNA sequence: TGTGCCAGCAGCTTACTTAGCGGGAGACCCACAGATACGCAGTATTTT.

The V gene is TRBV20-1, the J gene TRBJ2-7; 9 nucleotides match TRBD1. The CDR3 totals 15 residues. Germline CDR1 and CDR2: DFQATT and SNEGSKA (reference sequence). Losses at the gene ends were 6 bases for V and 10 bases for J; bases not matched to a gene: 19. The CDR3 nucleotides are TGCAGTGCCCAGCAGCCCGGGACAGGGATAGGCCTACAGTACTTC. Amino acids: CSAQQPGTGIGLQYF.

This clonotype was detected only a few times. This sequence joins TRBV15 and TRBJ2-2; possible D gene TRBD2, 5 bases. V lost 4 bases, J lost 5 bases, and 11 bases lay in between. The germline V gene has CDR1 LNHNV and CDR2 YYDKDF (reference sequence). This CDR3 spans 14 amino acids. The CDR3 spells CATSKTGGTGELFF. CDR3 DNA: TGTGCCACCAGCAAAACGGGCGGGACCGGGGAGCTGTTTTTT.

V usage is TRBV20-1 and J usage is TRBJ2-4; D is possibly TRBD1 (6 bases). This CDR3 contains 17 residues. The germline gives CDR1 DFQATT, CDR2 SNEGSKA (reference sequence). Trimming removed 0 bases at V and 0 bases at J, with 15 bases between. The chain's CDR3 is CSARDGGGPLAKNIQYF. CDR3 DNA: TGCAGTGCTAGAGATGGGGGCGGACCTCTAGCCAAAAACATTCAGTACTTC.

This clonotype was observed at least ten times. This chain connects TRBV20-1 to TRBJ2-1; D might be TRBD2 (6 bases). This CDR3 has 13 residues. V lost 5 bases, J lost 8 bases, and 16 bases lay in between. CDR1 and CDR2 (germline): DFQATT, SNEGSKA (reference sequence). CDR3 loop: CSAGAGLRHEQFF. CDR3 nucleotide sequence: TGCAGTGCTGGCGCGGGGCTGAGGCATGAGCAGTTCTTC.

This clonotype was recorded many times. The chain carries TRBV20-1 and TRBJ1-5; the D gene is possibly TRBD1 (5 bases). This CDR3 is 16 amino acids long. In germline, CDR1 is DFQATT, CDR2 SNEGSKA (reference sequence). V gave up 2 bases and J gave up 3 bases, with 17 bases separating them. The CDR3 bases are TGCAGTGCTAGATCGGGGCGTCCAGACCCCAATCAGCCCCAGCATTTT. It yields the protein CSARSGRPDPNQPQHF.

The chain recombines TRBV10-2 with TRBJ1-4; no clear D. Looked up from germline, CDR1 is WSHSY and CDR2 is SAAADI. This CDR3 has 15 amino acids. V was shortened by 3 bases and J by 4 bases, with 12 bases between the two germline ends. Written as DNA, the CDR3 is TGCGCCAGCAGTGACAGGTGGACCGGTAATGAAAAACTGTTTTTT. Protein sequence: CASSDRWTGNEKLFF.

The V gene is TRBV11-3, the J gene TRBJ2-7, with a tentative D call TRBD1 (6 bases). Germline V gene sequence: CDR1 SGHNT, CDR2 YENEEA. V lost 1 base, J lost 4 bases, and 14 bases lay in between. The CDR3 has 15 residues. CDR3: CASSLGVRGSYEQYF. The CDR3 DNA follows: TGTGCCAGCAGCTTAGGGGTCAGGGGATCTTACGAGCAGTACTTC.

The genes are TRBV11-3 and TRBJ2-3, with 11 nucleotides matching TRBD2. CDR1 and CDR2 from the germline V gene are SGHNT and YENEEA. After removal of 3 bases from V and 3 bases from J, the junction contained 17 bases not matched to a gene. The CDR3 is made up of 20 amino acids. The CDR3 nucleotides read TGTGCCAGCAGCTTTAGCTTAGTAGCGGGAGGGCCAAGGCGGACAGATACGCAGTATTTT. Protein product: CASSFSLVAGGPRRTDTQYF.

The chain joins TRBV14 to TRBJ2-3; D is undetermined. This CDR3 comprises 16 residues. The germline V gene has CDR1 SGHDN and CDR2 FVKESK. V gave up 1 base and J gave up 1 base, with 12 bases separating them. The CDR3 spells CASSQVRLGRTDTQYF. In DNA form, the CDR3 reads TGTGCCAGCAGCCAAGTTCGTCTCGGCCGCACAGATACGCAGTATTTT.

This clonotype was detected many times. The chain has TRBV24-1 and TRBJ1-4; the match to TRBD1 covers 9 bases. Per germline, CDR1 KGHDR and CDR2 SFDVKD. Trimming at V came to 3 bases and at J to 3 bases, leaving 7 bases not matched to a gene. This CDR3 is built from 17 residues. The CDR3 sequence is CATSDPGQGTSNEKLFF. CDR3 coding DNA: TGTGCCACCAGTGATCCGGGACAGGGTACTTCTAATGAAAAACTGTTTTTT.

This clonotype is classed as medium-sized. This chain links TRBV4-2 with TRBJ1-1, with 8 bases aligning to TRBD1. Losses at the gene ends were 0 bases for V and 5 bases for J; bases not matched to a gene: 5. Per germline, CDR1 LGHNA and CDR2 YNFKEQ. There are 15 residues in the CDR3. The CDR3 DNA reads TGTGCCAGCAGCCAAGACCAGGACAGGGTTACTGAAGCTTTCTTT. Translating gives CASSQDQDRVTEAFF.

This clonotype was recorded many times. CDR3 amino acids: CASSQFEGRPPYEQYF. In nucleotides, the CDR3 is TGTGCCAGCAGCCAATTCGAGGGGAGACCGCCCTACGAGCAGTACTTC. The chain combines TRBV3-1 with TRBJ2-7; possibly TRBD1 or TRBD2 for D (5 bases each). Trimming shortened V by 2 bases and J by 2 bases, and 16 bases separated the two germline ends. This CDR3 comprises 16 residues. CDR1 and CDR2 (germline): LGHDT, YNNKEL (reference sequence).